The present T cell receptor (beta chain) was sequenced within a study of PD-1 blockade in mismatch repair-deficient tumors. Study-wide context: Enrolled about 2013-2017, patients had progressing, pretreated mismatch repair-deficient cancers of approximately 13 types.

Produced via immunoSEQ multiplex PCR; TCRdb's table is partial and in-frame only. The profile shows around 100,000 clones, more than 60% of them singletons. Whole-study findings and limits: After pembrolizumab, tumor-resident clones rose rapidly, then generally contracted before radiologic responses.

The TCR-sequenced patients were a few responders to pembrolizumab. The CDR3 sequence is 15 residues long. Germline V CDR1 and CDR2: LNHDA, SQIVND (reference sequence). Trimming left V 8 bases short and J 1 base short, with 16 bases between. With respect to this clone: Its antigen is unknown.

The chain recombines TRBV19 with TRBJ2-3; D may be TRBD1 or TRBD2 (5 bases each). The clonotype was recovered from an adult with mismatch repair-deficient cancer. This material consisted of peripheral blood, taken 60 weeks after starting pembrolizumab. CDR3 in amino acids: CASRPGTGRTDTQYF. The CDR3 nucleotides read TGTGCCAGTCGCCCGGGTACGGGACGCACAGATACGCAGTATTTT.